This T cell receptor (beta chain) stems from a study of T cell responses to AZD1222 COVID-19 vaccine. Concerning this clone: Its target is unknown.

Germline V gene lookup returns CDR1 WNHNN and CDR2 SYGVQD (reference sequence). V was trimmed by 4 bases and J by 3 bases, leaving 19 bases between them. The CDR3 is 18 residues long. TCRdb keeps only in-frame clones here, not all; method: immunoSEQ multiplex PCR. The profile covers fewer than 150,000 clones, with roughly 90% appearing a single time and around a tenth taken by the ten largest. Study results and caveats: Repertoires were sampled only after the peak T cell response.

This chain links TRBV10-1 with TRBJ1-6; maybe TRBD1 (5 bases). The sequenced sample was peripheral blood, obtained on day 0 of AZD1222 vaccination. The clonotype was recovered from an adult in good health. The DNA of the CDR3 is TGCGCCAGCAGTGGGATCCCTTGGGGCGCCGACTATAATTCACCCCTCCACTTT. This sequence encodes CASSGIPWGADYNSPLHF.